This is a list of T cell receptor beta chains from one sample in a study of PD-1 blockade in classical Hodgkin lymphoma. The method was immunoSEQ multiplex PCR; TCRdb's version includes in-frame clones alone and lacks a portion of them. The table lists more than 25,000 clones, under 90% of them singletons. This specimen consisted of peripheral blood mononuclear cells (PBMCs), obtained at baseline. The receptors shown here come from a human donor with classical Hodgkin lymphoma. The CDR3 runs from the conserved cysteine through the conserved F or W. The D gene is left open where the match is weak. Clone size, where shown, is once, few, many, or a class for clones that have expanded.

CDR3 DNA,CDR3 protein,clone size,J gene,CDR3 length,D gene,V gene
TGTGCCAGCAGCCCTGGGACGGCTAACTATGGCTACACCTTC,CASSPGTANYGYTF,-,TRBJ1-2,14,-,TRBV7-9
TGTGCCAGCAGCCCACCCACCGGGGGGGCCGGCAACAATGAGCAGTTCTTC,CASSPPTGGAGNNEQFF,-,TRBJ2-1,17,TRBD2,TRBV5-4
TGCGCCAGCAGCCAAGTGGACAGGGTGGAGGGCTACACCTTC,CASSQVDRVEGYTF,-,TRBJ1-2,14,TRBD1,TRBV4-3
TGTGCCAGCAGCCAGGTCTTGGATAGATCACCCCTCCACTTT,CASSQVLDRSPLHF,-,TRBJ1-6,14,-,TRBV14
TGCGCCAGCAGCTTAAAGGCGGGGGAAAATGAGCAGTTCTTC,CASSLKAGENEQFF,-,TRBJ2-1,14,TRBD2,TRBV5-1
TGTGCTAGTGGTTCTCCCCTGGGGGACAACTATGGCTACACCTTC,CASGSPLGDNYGYTF,-,TRBJ1-2,15,-,TRBV12-5
TGTGCCAGCAGCTTAGCAATCGGACAGGGGTTCGAGCAGTACTTC,CASSLAIGQGFEQYF,-,TRBJ2-7,15,TRBD1,TRBV7-8
TGTGCCAGCAGCCACTTAGACACGGCCCAGCATTTT,CASSHLDTAQHF,once,TRBJ1-5,12,-,TRBV7-9
TGTGCCAGTAGTATAACTAACAGCTACGAGCAGTACTTC,CASSITNSYEQYF,-,TRBJ2-7,13,-,TRBV19
TGTGCCAGCAGTTACGGCTATGGCTACACCTTC,CASSYGYGYTF,-,TRBJ1-2,11,-,TRBV6-5
TGTGCCAGCAGCTTAGAGCAGGGGAGGAATTCACCCCTCCACTTT,CASSLEQGRNSPLHF,-,TRBJ1-6,15,-,TRBV11-2
TGTGCCAGCAGCCAAGTCACCGCCGTGGGCGAGCAGTACTTC,CASSQVTAVGEQYF,-,TRBJ2-7,14,-,TRBV14
TGTGCCAGCAGTGACGGGACTAGCGATGAGCAGTTCTTC,CASSDGTSDEQFF,-,TRBJ2-1,13,TRBD2,TRBV2
TGCGCCAGCAGCTTGGCCGAGTTTGCGGAGCAGTTCTTC,CASSLAEFAEQFF,-,TRBJ2-1,13,-,TRBV5-1
TGTGCCAGTAGTATGGCAGCTAATAGCAATCAGCCCCAGCATTTT,CASSMAANSNQPQHF,-,TRBJ1-5,15,-,TRBV19
TGTGCCAGCAGCCAAGATCCCCAGGGGGCGTCCAAAAACATTCAGTACTTC,CASSQDPQGASKNIQYF,-,TRBJ2-4,17,TRBD1,TRBV4-2
TGTGCCAGCAGCTTAATTTCGGCAGGTCCGGGCGAGCAGTACTTC,CASSLISAGPGEQYF,-,TRBJ2-7,15,-,TRBV7-8
TGTGCCACCTCGGAGCTGGCTAGCGGAGAGCAGTTCTTC,CATSELASGEQFF,-,TRBJ2-1,13,TRBD2,TRBV2
TGTGCCAGCAGTGAGGTTCTGGGCGAAGGAGATCAGCCCCAGCATTTT,CASSEVLGEGDQPQHF,-,TRBJ1-5,16,-,TRBV2
TGTGCCAGCAGCTTAGAAGGGACAAATACCGAAAAACTGTTTTTT,CASSLEGTNTEKLFF,-,TRBJ1-4,15,-,TRBV7-9
TGCGCCAGCAGCTTGGGTGGGGGGCACCACAATGAGCAGTTCTTC,CASSLGGGHHNEQFF,-,TRBJ2-1,15,-,TRBV5-1
TGTGCCAGCAGCTTGCCTCACAATGCCGGGGAGCTGTTTTTT,CASSLPHNAGELFF,-,TRBJ2-2,14,-,TRBV5-6
TGCGCCAGCAGCCAAGAATGGACAGTGAACACTGAAGCTTTCTTT,CASSQEWTVNTEAFF,few,TRBJ1-1,15,-,TRBV4-1
TGTGCCAGCAGCGTACAGGGCTATAATTCACCCCTCCACTTT,CASSVQGYNSPLHF,-,TRBJ1-6,14,-,TRBV7-9
TGTGCCAGCAGCTTGGGACAGGACGGCTACACCTTC,CASSLGQDGYTF,-,TRBJ1-2,12,-,TRBV5-6
TGTGCCAGCAGCTTCGGACAGGGGGCTCGTGAGCAGTACTTC,CASSFGQGAREQYF,-,TRBJ2-7,14,TRBD1,TRBV13
TGCGCCAGCAGCCAAGTCGACATGGGGTTTTTTAATTCACCCCTCCACTTT,CASSQVDMGFFNSPLHF,few,TRBJ1-6,17,-,TRBV4-1
TGTGCCAGCAGCTTTCGACAGGGGCCCTACGAGCAGTACTTC,CASSFRQGPYEQYF,-,TRBJ2-7,14,TRBD1,TRBV7-9
TGCGCCAGCAGCCTGACTAGCGGGGCCTACGAGCAGTACTTC,CASSLTSGAYEQYF,-,TRBJ2-7,14,TRBD2,TRBV5-1
TGCGCCAGCAGCCAAGAGGGTGAGGGAGAGACCCAGTACTTC,CASSQEGEGETQYF,-,TRBJ2-5,14,-,TRBV4-3
TGTGCCACCACGGATTTGAACACTGAAGCTTTCTTT,CATTDLNTEAFF,-,TRBJ1-1,12,-,TRBV7-9
TGCGCCAGCAGCTTGGGGACAGGCGAACACAATGAGCAGTTCTTC,CASSLGTGEHNEQFF,-,TRBJ2-1,15,TRBD1,TRBV5-1